This TCR beta chain was observed in a study of T cells expressing NK-cell markers. Germline CDR1 SGHAT, CDR2 FQNNGV. The CDR3 extends over 15 amino acids. TCRdb re-called the 5' RACE reads and shows each CDR3 protein once, DNA omitted. This table holds about 440,000 distinct CDR3 sequences. The clonotype originates from a woman aged 18-70 years in good health. The chain recombines TRBV11-2 with TRBJ2-3; TCRdb's D call of TRBD2 is untestable without DNA. The sample taken for sequencing was blood T cells: a sorted CD56 or NKG2C T cell subset, CD4+ or CD8+ T cells, or bulk PBMC T cells (not recorded which). CDR3 amino acids: CASSPPSGSTDTQYF. Full variable domain (missing parts from reference TRBV11-2 and TRBJ2-3): EAGVAQSPRYKIIEKRQSVAFWCNPISGHATLYWYQQILGQGPKLLIQFQNNGVVDDSQLPKDRFSAERLKGVDSTLKIQPAKLEDSAVYLCASSPPSGSTDTQYFGPGTRLTVL.